This T cell receptor beta chain was sequenced during a study of cytomegalovirus exposure and HLA in healthy donors. Study outcomes and limitations: Published work reported that the classifier diagnosed cytomegalovirus status with high specificity and sensitivity.

Comment on this clone: Antigen specificity is unknown.

Germline CDR1 is ENHRY and CDR2 is SYGVKD. CDR3 length: 17 amino acids. V dropped 8 bases and J dropped 1 base, with 18 bases sitting between them. Measured with immunoSEQ multiplex PCR; TCRdb has only the in-frame clones, and not every one. The sample yields a few hundred thousand clones, 70% to 90% seen once. This clonotype originated in a woman in her late teens or twenties in good health and CMV-seronegative. Sequences were obtained from PBMCs. The rearrangement joins TRBV10-3 to TRBJ2-6, with D possibly matching TRBD1 (6 bases). DNA of the CDR3: TGTGCCATCGCCGCCACGTACAGGGAATCTGGGGCCAACGTCCTGACTTTC. Translated, it gives CAIAATYRESGANVLTF.